This T cell receptor (beta chain) appears in the sequencing data of a study of cytomegalovirus exposure and HLA in healthy donors. Study-wide results and limits: Later, an analysis found that TCR clusters from the first cohort tended to co-occur in the roughly 120 validation repertoires. Rare TCR sequences predominated, though certain public TCRs were found in many donors. Both high specificity and high sensitivity reportedly marked the classifier's diagnosis of cytomegalovirus status. The study labeled 150 to 200 TCR beta chains cytomegalovirus-associated.

The CDR3 is made up of 15 amino acids. The germline gives CDR1 SGHKS, CDR2 YYEKEE (reference sequence). The V end lost 4 bases, the J end lost 0 bases, and 13 bases lay between the germline ends. Libraries were prepared by immunoSEQ multiplex PCR; TCRdb keeps only in-frame clonotypes and omits some of them. The profile covers 250,000 to 400,000 clones, with about 90% appearing a single time and approximately 1% taken by the ten largest. Note on this clone: Its target is not known.

V and J are TRBV5-5 and TRBJ1-1; D call uncertain. The material sequenced was PBMCs. This receptor was obtained from a woman in her twenties or thirties in good health and CMV-seropositive. This CDR3 reads CASSTRPNMNTEAFF. The CDR3 region has the DNA TGTGCCAGCAGCACAAGACCGAACATGAACACTGAAGCTTTCTTT.